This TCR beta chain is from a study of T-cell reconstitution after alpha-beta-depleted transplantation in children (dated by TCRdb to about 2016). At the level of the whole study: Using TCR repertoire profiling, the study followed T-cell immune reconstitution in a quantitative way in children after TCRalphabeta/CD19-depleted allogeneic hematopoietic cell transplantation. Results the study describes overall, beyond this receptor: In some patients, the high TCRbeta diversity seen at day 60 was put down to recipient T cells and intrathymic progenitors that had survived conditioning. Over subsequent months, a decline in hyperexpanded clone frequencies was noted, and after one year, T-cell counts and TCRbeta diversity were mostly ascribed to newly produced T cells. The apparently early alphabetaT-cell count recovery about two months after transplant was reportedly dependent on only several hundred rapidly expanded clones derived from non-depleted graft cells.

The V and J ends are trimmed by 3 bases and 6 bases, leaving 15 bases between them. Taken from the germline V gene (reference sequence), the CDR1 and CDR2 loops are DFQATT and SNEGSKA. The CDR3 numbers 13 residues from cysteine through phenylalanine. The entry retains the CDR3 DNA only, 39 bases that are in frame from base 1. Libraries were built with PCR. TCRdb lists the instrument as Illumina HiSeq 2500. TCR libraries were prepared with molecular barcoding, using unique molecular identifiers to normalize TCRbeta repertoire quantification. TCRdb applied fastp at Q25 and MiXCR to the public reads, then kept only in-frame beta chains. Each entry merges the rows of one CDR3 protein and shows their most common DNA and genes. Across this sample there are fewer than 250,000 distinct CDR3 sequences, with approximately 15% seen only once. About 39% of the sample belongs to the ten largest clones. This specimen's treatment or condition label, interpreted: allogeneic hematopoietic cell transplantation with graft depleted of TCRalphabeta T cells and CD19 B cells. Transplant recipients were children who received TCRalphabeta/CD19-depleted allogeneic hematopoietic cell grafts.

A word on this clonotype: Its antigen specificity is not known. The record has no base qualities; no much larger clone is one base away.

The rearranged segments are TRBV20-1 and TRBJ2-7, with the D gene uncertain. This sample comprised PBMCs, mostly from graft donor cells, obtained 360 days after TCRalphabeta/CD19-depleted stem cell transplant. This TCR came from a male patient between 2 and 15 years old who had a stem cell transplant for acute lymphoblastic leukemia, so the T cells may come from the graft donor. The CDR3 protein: CSARGASTAEQYF. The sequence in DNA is TGCAGTGCTAGGGGTGCCTCAACGGCCGAGCAGTACTTC.